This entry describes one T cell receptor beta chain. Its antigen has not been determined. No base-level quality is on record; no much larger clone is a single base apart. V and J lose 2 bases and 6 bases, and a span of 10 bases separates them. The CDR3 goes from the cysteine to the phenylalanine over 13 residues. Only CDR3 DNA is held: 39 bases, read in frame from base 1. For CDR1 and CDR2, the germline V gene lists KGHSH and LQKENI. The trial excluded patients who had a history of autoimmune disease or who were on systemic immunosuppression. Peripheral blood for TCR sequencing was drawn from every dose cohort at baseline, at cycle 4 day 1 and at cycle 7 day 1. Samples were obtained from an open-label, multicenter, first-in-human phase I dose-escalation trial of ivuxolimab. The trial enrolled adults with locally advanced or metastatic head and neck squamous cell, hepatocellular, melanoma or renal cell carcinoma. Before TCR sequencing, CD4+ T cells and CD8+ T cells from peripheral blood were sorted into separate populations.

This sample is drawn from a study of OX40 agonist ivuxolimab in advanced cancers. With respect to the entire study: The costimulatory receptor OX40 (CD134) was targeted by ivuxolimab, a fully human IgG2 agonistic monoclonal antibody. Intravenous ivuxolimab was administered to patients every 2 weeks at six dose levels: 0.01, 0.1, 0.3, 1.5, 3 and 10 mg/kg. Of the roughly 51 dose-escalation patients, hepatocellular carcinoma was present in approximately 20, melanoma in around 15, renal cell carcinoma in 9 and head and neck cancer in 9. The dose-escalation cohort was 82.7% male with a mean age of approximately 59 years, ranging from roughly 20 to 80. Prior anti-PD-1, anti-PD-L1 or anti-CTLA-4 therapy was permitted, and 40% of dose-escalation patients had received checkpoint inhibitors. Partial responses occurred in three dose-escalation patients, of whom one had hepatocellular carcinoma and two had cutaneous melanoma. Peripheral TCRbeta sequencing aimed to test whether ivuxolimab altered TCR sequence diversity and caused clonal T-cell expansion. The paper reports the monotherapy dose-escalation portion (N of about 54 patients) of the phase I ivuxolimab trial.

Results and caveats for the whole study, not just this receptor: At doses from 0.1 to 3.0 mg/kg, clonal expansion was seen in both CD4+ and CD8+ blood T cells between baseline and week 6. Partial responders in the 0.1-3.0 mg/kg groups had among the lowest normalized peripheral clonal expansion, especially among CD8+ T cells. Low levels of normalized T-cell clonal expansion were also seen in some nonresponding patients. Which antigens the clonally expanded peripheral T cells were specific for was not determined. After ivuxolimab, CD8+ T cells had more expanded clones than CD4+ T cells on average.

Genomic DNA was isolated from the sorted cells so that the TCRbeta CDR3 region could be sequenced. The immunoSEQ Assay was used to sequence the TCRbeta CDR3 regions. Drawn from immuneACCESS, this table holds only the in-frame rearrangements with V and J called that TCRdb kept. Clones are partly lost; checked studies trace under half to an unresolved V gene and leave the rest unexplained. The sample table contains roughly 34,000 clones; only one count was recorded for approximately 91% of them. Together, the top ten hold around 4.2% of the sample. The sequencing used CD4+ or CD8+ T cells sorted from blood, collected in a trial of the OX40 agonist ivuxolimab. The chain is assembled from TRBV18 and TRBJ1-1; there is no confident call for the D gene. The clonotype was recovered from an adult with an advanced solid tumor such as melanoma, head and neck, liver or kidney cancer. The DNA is TGTGCCAGCTCACCAGGAAGGGCCCCTGAAGCTTTCTTT. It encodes CASSPGRAPEAFF.